This record looks at one TCR beta chain sequence and its context. What it recognizes is unknown. TCRdb passed the 5' RACE reads through MiXCR, listing each CDR3 protein once. This table holds fewer than 250,000 distinct CDR3 sequences, around 19% found once. The data belong to a study of CD8 T cells in ankylosing spondylitis. Study-level points and caveats: A TCR beta motif of seven or eight highly homologous variants appeared characteristic of ankylosing spondylitis blood.

The CDR3 is 18 residues long. Germline assignment: CDR1 DFQATT and CDR2 SNEGSKA (reference sequence). The chain joins TRBV20-1 to TRBJ2-1; TRBD2 agrees at 7 bases. Sequenced: blood, either unsorted or a sorted T cell fraction (not recorded which). This TCR derives from a male donor with ankylosing spondylitis. In nucleotides, the CDR3 is TGCAGGGGCCCCGCCGCGGACCTCCCTACTAGCGATTACAATGAGCAGTTCTTC. As protein: CRGPAADLPTSDYNEQFF.